This T cell receptor (beta chain) originates from a study of siplizumab effects on memory and regulatory T cells. Findings of the study overall: With siplizumab, cumulative frequency of CD4+ memory-derived alloreactive sequences dropped significantly. Naive T cells seemed more diverse than memory cells and seemed major alloresponse contributors.

Remarks on this clone: Its target is unknown.

The repertoire was sequenced with immunoSEQ multiplex PCR; TCRdb's copy has only in-frame clones and lacks some. This sample has fewer than 80,000 clones, with roughly 93% found just once. CDR1 is MRHNA and CDR2 is SNTAGT in the germline V gene. The CDR3 consists of 18 residues. V was cut by 4 bases and J by 0 bases, with 16 bases left in between. Input material: CD8+ T cells sorted from blood. The receptor comes from a human donor in good health. The rearrangement joins TRBV6-4 to TRBJ2-6; D assignment may be TRBD1 or TRBD2 (5 bases each). The CDR3 DNA is TGTGCCAGCAGTGGAGATCGGGACGGCGTCTCTGGGGCCAACGTCCTGACTTTC. It translates to CASSGDRDGVSGANVLTF.